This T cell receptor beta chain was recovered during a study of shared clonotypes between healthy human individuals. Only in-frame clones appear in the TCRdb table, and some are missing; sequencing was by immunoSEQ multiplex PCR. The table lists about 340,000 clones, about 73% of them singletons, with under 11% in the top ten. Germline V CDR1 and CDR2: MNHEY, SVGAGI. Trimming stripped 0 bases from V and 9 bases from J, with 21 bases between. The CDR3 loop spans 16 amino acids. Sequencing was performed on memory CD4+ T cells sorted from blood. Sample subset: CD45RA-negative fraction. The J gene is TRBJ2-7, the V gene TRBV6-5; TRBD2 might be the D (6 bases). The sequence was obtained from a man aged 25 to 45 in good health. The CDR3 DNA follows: TGTGCCAGCAGTTACTCGATAGTAGCGGCGAGTGGAGCGCAGTACTTC. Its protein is CASSYSIVAASGAQYF.